The source of this T cell receptor (beta chain) is a study of OX40 agonist ivuxolimab in advanced cancers. Broader study findings: In general, CD8+ T cells held more expanded clones than CD4+ did, on average.

There are 15 residues in the CDR3. CDR1 is SGHRS and CDR2 is YFSETQ in the germline V gene. The V end was cut by 5 bases, the J end by 2 bases, with 16 bases between. The method was immunoSEQ multiplex PCR; TCRdb's version includes in-frame clones alone and lacks a portion of them. Of 70,000 or so clones listed, about 88% are singletons. Of note for this clone: The antigen is undetermined.

The sequenced sample was CD4+ or CD8+ T cells sorted from blood, obtained in a trial of the OX40 agonist ivuxolimab. V gene TRBV5-1 combines with J gene TRBJ2-5, with a tentative D call TRBD1 (6 bases). The receptor was isolated from an adult with an advanced solid tumor such as melanoma, head and neck, liver or kidney cancer. CDR3 coding DNA: TGCGCCAGCAGTACGCTTGGGACAAAACAAGAGACCCAGTACTTC. As protein: CASSTLGTKQETQYF.